The 14 T cell receptor beta chains listed next were all sequenced from one sample in a study of T cells in women clearing cervical HPV infection. TCRdb keeps only in-frame clones here, not all; method: immunoSEQ multiplex PCR. The table gives roughly 18,000 clones; the top ten clones make up around 10% of it. Sequenced: blood buffy coat. These receptors originate from a woman between 18 and 69 years old with a cervical HPV16 infection that either progressed to CIN3+ or cleared (not recorded which).

About this clone: The CDR3 end is not reached by the read, which stops 3 residues before it; the germline J gene fills it in. The gene calls are TRBV7-9 and TRBJ2-2; D perhaps matches TRBD2 (7 bases). Per the germline V gene, CDR1 is SEHNR and CDR2 is FQNEAQ (reference sequence). The CDR3 has 15 amino acids. Trimming pared 3 bases from V and 6 bases from J, leaving 14 bases between. The sequenced CDR3 bases are TGTGCCAGCAGCTTTTCGAGGGGGGGCCCCGGGGAG. Translated, it gives CASSFSRGGPGE. The entire CDR3 protein is CASSFSRGGPGELFF.

Details on this clone: The read comes to an end 3 residues before the CDR3 does, leaving the germline J gene to fill in the end. The V gene is TRBV7-7, the J gene TRBJ2-3; D unresolved. V lost 5 bases to trimming and J lost 4 bases, with 10 bases between them. This CDR3 comprises 13 residues. CDR1 is SSHAT and CDR2 is FNYEAQ in the germline V gene (reference sequence). CDR3 in amino acids: CASSLLYPDTQYF. Incomplete CDR3 DNA: TGTGCCAGCAGCCTTCTATATCCAGATACG.

Judged by frequency, this clone is medium-sized. The CDR3 is cut off 3 residues early in the read; its end comes from the germline J gene. The chain combines TRBV2 with TRBJ1-1, with D hard to call. Germline V gives CDR1 SNHLY, CDR2 FYNNEI. CDR3 length: 13 amino acids. The CDR3 spells CASSVDSAVVAFF. The CDR3 bases that were read are TGTGCCAGCAGTGTGGATTCGGCGGTCGTA.

Partial CDR3 DNA: TGTGCCAGCTCACGTACTAGCGGGAGGTTCGACGAG. It codes for CASSRTSGRFDE. The entire CDR3 protein reads CASSRTSGRFDEQYF. The chain recombines TRBV18 with TRBJ2-7; 12 positions agree with TRBD2. The sequenced fragment ends 3 residues before the CDR3 boundary, so the rest is inferred from the germline J gene. The germline V gene encodes CDR1 KGHSH and CDR2 LQKENI. The CDR3 spans 15 residues. The trim removed 4 bases at V and 5 bases at J, leaving 6 bases unmatched.

Comments on this clone: The CDR3 end is not reached by the read, which stops 3 residues before it; the germline J gene fills it in. The chain links TRBV20-1 to TRBJ2-3; 12 nucleotides agree with TRBD2. Germline CDR1 and CDR2: DFQATT and SNEGSKA (reference sequence). J gave up 0 bases and V 5 bases, and 6 bases lay outside the gene matches. The CDR3 contains 16 residues. The part of the CDR3 DNA that was read is TGCAGTGCTGAACGCGGACTAGCGGGGAGCACAGATACG. Translating it yields CSAERGLAGSTDT. The whole CDR3 is CSAERGLAGSTDTQYF.

Turning to this clone: Read data end 3 residues before the CDR3 end; the end is taken from the germline J gene. V and J are TRBV30 and TRBJ1-2; 8 bases are a match to TRBD1. Unmatched junction bases numbered 10, after V lost 2 bases and J lost 2 bases. Germline lookup yields CDR1 GTSNPN and CDR2 SVGIG (reference sequence). This CDR3 spans 16 amino acids. The CDR3 reads CAWSRPGGDSNYGYTF. Incomplete CDR3 DNA: TGTGCCTGGAGTCGACCAGGGGGCGATTCGAACTATGGC.

In the case of this clone: The CDR3 end falls 3 residues outside the read, so it is completed with the germline J gene. This chain joins TRBV5-1 and TRBJ2-1, with TRBD2 identical over 8 bases. This CDR3 has 17 residues. The germline CDR1 and CDR2 sequences are SGHRS and YFSETQ. V was pared by 2 bases and J by 5 bases, with 12 bases of the junction left unmatched. Partial CDR3 DNA: TGCGCCAGCAGCTTAGTCGGGAGGGGTATCGGTCACAATGAG. This encodes CASSLVGRGIGHNE. The CDR3 reads in full as CASSLVGRGIGHNEQFF.

Note on this clone: The DNA ends 3 residues before the CDR3 does, and the rest of the CDR3 is filled in from the germline J gene. The chain couples TRBV28 to TRBJ2-5, with no clear D. With 2 bases removed from V and 3 bases from J, the gap between germline ends came to 7 bases. The CDR3 is 13 amino acids. Germline V lookup: CDR1 MDHEN, CDR2 SYDVKM. This chain's CDR3 is CASSLGTEETQYF. The part of the CDR3 DNA that was read is TGTGCCAGCAGTTTAGGAACAGAAGAGACC. The full variable domain, its missing parts supplied by reference TRBV28 and TRBJ2-5, is DVKVTQSSRYLVKRTGEKVFLECVQDMDHENMFWYRQDPGLGLRLIYFSYDVKMKEKGDIPEGYSVSREKKERFSLILESASTNQTSMYLCASSLGTEETQYFGPGTRLLVL.

The sequenced CDR3 bases are TGTGCCGCATCGTACTCACAGGTGATTAACTATGGC. It yields the protein CAASYSQVINYG. The full CDR3 protein reads CAASYSQVINYGYTF. The genes are TRBV30 and TRBJ1-2, with a weak D call TRBD1 (5 bases). The CDR3 end falls 3 residues outside the read, so it is completed with the germline J gene. This CDR3 comprises 15 residues. Deletions cut 8 bases from V and 1 base from J, with 20 bases between. CDR1 is GTSNPN, CDR2 SVGIG, per germline (reference sequence). The whole variable domain, filled in from reference TRBV30 and TRBJ1-2, reads SQTIHQWPATLVQPVGSPLSLECTVEGTSNPNLYWYRQAAGRGLQLLFYSVGIGQISSEVPQNLSASRPQDRQFILSSKKLLLSDSGFYLCAASYSQVINYGYTFGSGTRLTVV.

As regards this clone: The CDR3 is cut off 3 residues early in the read; its end comes from the germline J gene. This chain connects TRBV5-6 to TRBJ1-5; a weak D match, TRBD1 (5 bases). In germline, CDR1 is SGHDT, CDR2 YYEEEE. Trimming took 1 base from V and 2 from J, leaving 7 bases between them. The length of the CDR3 is 14 residues. CDR3: CASSLQGGNQPQHF. Partial CDR3 DNA: TGTGCCAGCAGCTTGCAGGGTGGCAATCAGCCC.

On this clone: The observed sequence ends 3 residues before the CDR3 terminus, with the missing tail filled in from the germline J gene. The J gene is TRBJ2-3, the V gene TRBV10-3; TRBD1 might be the D (6 bases). V gave up 6 bases and J gave up 6 bases, with 10 bases separating them. Per germline, CDR1 ENHRY and CDR2 SYGVKD. CDR3 size: 12 residues. Partial CDR3 DNA: TGTGCCATCAGGGGGGCGGAGGATACG. Translated, it gives CAIRGAEDT. The full CDR3 sequence reads CAIRGAEDTQYF.

Regarding this clone: With the read ending 3 residues before the CDR3 end, the germline J gene is used to fill in that end. V gene TRBV29-1 combines with J gene TRBJ2-7; 7 bases line up with TRBD1. Germline trimming cut 0 bases from V and 4 bases from J; bases unmatched to any gene: 6. The CDR3 covers 14 residues. Germline V gives CDR1 SQVTM, CDR2 ANQGSEA. CDR3 bases read: TGCAGCGTTGAAGAGAGACAGGGCGCTTACGAG. Protein sequence: CSVEERQGAYE. The complete CDR3 protein is CSVEERQGAYEQYF.

CDR3 sequence reads: CASSSSSTEAFF. The DNA read from the CDR3 is TGTGCCAGCAGCTCGTCGTCCACTGAA. This chain connects TRBV7-8 to TRBJ1-1; D uncertain. The read finishes 3 residues shy of the CDR3 end, and the germline J gene is used to complete it. This CDR3 has 12 residues. Trimming removed 4 bases from V and 4 bases from J, with 7 bases in between. Per germline, CDR1 SGHVS and CDR2 FQNEAQ.

With respect to this clone: The read finishes 3 residues shy of the CDR3 end, and the germline J gene is used to complete it. The rearrangement joins TRBV28 to TRBJ2-5; 8 bases agree with TRBD2. CDR1 MDHEN and CDR2 SYDVKM come from the germline V gene. V dropped 2 bases and J dropped 3; count of bases not matched to a gene: 11. The CDR3 spans 17 residues. The part of the CDR3 DNA that was read is TGTGCCAGCAGTTTAGGTGATCAGCGGGAGTACGAAGAGACC. Encoded protein: CASSLGDQREYEET. The entire CDR3 sequence reads CASSLGDQREYEETQYF.